This T cell receptor beta chain was captured in a study of blood T cell repertoires in COVID-19. Across the whole study: Italy, Spain and the United States were the sources of the convalescent and acute COVID-19 samples. T cells, B-cell-depleted T cells, or PBMCs supplied cDNA or gDNA.

This clone was observed a few times. Original analysis: Estimation of nucleated cell counts was performed using reference gene primer amplification. Repertoires were generated with immunoSEQ multiplex PCR, while TCRdb's copy carries only in-frame clones and drops some. V and J calls and clone size are as listed in that table; D and trimming were resolved from the DNA. The sample gives fewer than 85,000 clones, 73% of which show up once; approximately 20% is in the top ten. CDR1 is SEHNR, CDR2 FQNEAQ, per germline (reference sequence). This CDR3 contains 11 residues. V lost 5 bases, J lost 4 bases, and 6 bases lay in between.

V usage is TRBV7-9 and J usage is TRBJ2-7; D unresolved. Sequencing was carried out using peripheral blood. The clonotype was recovered from a man aged 55 to 70 with acute or convalescent COVID-19. As DNA, the CDR3 is TGTGCCAGCAGCGCGGCGTACGAGCAGTACTTC. Protein product: CASSAAYEQYF.